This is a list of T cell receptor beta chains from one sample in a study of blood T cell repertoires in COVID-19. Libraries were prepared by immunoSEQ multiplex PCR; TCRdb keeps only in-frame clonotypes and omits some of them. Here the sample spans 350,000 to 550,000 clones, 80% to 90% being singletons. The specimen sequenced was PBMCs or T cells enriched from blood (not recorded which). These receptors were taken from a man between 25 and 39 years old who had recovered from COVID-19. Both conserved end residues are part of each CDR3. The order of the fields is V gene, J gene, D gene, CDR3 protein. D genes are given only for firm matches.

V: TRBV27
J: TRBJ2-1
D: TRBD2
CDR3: CASSLGGRAGDEQFF

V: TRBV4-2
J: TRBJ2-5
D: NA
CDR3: CASSQGGTPSQETQYF

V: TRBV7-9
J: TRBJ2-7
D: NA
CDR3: CASSLGTGGWAEQYF

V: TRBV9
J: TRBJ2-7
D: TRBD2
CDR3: CASSPSASGYYEQYF

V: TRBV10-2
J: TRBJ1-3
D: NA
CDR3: CASSSGVGNTIYF

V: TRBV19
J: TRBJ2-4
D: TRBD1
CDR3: CASSLDPGQGSKNIQYF

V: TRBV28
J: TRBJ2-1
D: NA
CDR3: CASRLDRREQFF

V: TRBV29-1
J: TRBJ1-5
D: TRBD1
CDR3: CSVKDRTYSNQPQHF

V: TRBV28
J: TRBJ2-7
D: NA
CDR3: CASRASALWGDSYEQYF

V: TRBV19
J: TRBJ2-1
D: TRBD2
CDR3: CASSIVLAETSYNEQFF

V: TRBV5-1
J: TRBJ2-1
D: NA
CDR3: CASSLGYRARGDEQFF

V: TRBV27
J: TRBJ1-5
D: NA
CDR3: CASSFNPGGNQPQHF

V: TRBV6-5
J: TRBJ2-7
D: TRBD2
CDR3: CASSLAGEIYEQYF

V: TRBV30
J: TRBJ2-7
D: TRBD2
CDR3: CAWSVLGGTSGSHEQYF

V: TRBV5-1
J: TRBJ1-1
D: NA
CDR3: CASSLAPGQGNTEAFF

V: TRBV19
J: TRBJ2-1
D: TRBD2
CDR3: CATRGTSGPYNEQFF

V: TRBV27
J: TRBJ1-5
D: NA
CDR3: CASSLGAVQPQHF

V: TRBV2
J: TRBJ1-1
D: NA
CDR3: CASSEERNTEAFF

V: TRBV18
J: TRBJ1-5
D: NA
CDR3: CASSPLRDQPQHF

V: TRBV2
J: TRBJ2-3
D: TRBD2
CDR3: CASSERLAGAGTDTQYF

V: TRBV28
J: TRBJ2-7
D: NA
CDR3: CASTPGGGVDEQYF

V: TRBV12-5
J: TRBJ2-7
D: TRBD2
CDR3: CASGLARSVGLAGKEQYF

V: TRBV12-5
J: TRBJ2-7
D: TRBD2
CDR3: CATGTSGYEQYF

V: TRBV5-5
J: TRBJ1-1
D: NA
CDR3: CASSRQRMNTEAFF

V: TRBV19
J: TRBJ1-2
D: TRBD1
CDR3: CASSIGDRRGPYGYTF

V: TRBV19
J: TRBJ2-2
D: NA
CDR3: CASSSQNWGDNRDRELFF

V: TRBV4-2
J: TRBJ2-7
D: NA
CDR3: CASSQVAQGKDEQYF

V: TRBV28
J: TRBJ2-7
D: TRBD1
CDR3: CASSSYPSDRGYEQYF

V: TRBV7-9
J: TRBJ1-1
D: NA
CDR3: CASSPINTEAFF

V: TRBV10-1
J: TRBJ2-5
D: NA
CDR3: CASSLRDKETQYF

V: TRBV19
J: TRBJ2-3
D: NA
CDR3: CASSTTDTQYF

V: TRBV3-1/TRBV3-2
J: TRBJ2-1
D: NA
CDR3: CASSQQIGVVGFF

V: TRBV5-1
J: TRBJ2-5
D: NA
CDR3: CASSLDRELETQYF

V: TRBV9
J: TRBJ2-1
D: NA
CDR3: CASSVVLQSPSRDEQFF

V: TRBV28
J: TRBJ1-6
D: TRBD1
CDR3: CASSLWKATGVGVRSPLHF

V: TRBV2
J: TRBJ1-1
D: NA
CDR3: CASSGQLLTEAFF

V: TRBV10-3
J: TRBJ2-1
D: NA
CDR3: CAISESTAGFSEQFF

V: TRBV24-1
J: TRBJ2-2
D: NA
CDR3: CATTAGRITGELFF

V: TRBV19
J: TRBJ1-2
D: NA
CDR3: CASSAQDSWGYGYTF

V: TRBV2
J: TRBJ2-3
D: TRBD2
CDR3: CASSRTSGTDTQYF

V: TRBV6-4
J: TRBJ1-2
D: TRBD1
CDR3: CASSPHSQGSLGYTF

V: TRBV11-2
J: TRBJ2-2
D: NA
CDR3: CASSSTGSAGELFF

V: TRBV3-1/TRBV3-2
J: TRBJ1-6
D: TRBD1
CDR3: CASSLLGQGNSPLHF

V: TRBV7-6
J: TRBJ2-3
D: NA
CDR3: CASSRRTGGSTDTQYF

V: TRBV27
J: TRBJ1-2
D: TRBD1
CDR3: CASSLGTDSNYGYTF

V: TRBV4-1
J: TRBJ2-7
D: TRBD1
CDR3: CASSRDRGQSYEQYF

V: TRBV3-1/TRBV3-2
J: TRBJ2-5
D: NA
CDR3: CASSQANQETQYF

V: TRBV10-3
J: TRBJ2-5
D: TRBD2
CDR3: CAIRAGEMETQYF

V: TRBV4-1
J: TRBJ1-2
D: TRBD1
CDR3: CASSPDRGINYGYTF

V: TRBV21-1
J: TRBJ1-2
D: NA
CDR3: CASSKVEGTEEFNYGYTF

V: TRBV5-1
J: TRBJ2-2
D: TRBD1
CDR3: CASSRGQVPGELFF

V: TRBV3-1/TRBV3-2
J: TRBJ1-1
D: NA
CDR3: CASSQDGAPEAFF

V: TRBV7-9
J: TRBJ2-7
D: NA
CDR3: CASSLVGEADEQYF

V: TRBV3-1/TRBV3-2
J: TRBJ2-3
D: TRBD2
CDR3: CASSRGLALRTDTQYF

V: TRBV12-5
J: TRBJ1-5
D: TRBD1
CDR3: CASGIARGLDQPQHF

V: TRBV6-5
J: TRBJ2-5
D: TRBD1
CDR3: CASSPQTGRETQYF

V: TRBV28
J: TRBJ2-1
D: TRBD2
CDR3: CASSTIAGVANEQFF

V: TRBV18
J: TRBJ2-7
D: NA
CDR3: CASSPPRVGDEQYF

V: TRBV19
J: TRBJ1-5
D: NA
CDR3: CASLTTDYSNQPQHF